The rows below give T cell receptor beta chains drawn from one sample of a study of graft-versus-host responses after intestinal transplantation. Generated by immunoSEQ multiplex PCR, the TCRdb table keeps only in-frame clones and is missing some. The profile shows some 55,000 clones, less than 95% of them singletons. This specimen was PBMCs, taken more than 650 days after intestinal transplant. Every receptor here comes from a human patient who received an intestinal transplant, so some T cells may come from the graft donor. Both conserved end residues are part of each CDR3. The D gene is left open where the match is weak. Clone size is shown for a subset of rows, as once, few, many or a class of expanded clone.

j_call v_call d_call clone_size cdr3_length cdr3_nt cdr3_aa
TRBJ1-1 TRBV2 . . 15 TGTGCCAGCACCGGACCGAAGATTATGAACACTGAAGCTTTCTTT CASTGPKIMNTEAFF
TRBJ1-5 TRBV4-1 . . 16 TGCGCCAGCAGCCAAGATAACCAAGGAGGCAATCAGCCCCAGCATTTT CASSQDNQGGNQPQHF
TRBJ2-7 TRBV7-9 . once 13 TGTGCCAGCAGCCCCCGGACAGACTACGAGCAGTACTTC CASSPRTDYEQYF
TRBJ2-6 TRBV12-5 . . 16 TGTGCTAGTGGTTTGGTAGTGAGCTCTGGGGCCAACGTCCTGACTTTC CASGLVVSSGANVLTF
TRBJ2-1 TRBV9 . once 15 TGTGCCAGCAGCGTAGGAGGGGGTTGGGGGAATGAGCAGTTCTTC CASSVGGGWGNEQFF
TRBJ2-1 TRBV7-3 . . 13 TGTGCCAGCAGCTTAGGGAGTAGCTATGAGCAGTTCTTC CASSLGSSYEQFF
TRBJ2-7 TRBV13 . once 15 TGTGCCAGCAGCTTAGATGGGCAGGGGATCCACGAGCAGTACTTC CASSLDGQGIHEQYF
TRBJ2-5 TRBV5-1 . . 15 TGCGCCAGCAGGCCTGCCGCAGCTAATACAGAGACCCAGTACTTC CASRPAAANTETQYF
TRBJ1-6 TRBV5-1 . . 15 TGCGCCAGCAGCTTGGCGGCAGGACGTAATTCACCCCTCCACTTT CASSLAAGRNSPLHF
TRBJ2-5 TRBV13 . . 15 TGTGCCAGCAGCTTAGGCCGGGATTCCGAAGAGACCCAGTACTTC CASSLGRDSEETQYF
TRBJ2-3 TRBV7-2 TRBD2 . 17 TGTGCCAGCAGCACTCTTAAGACTAGCGTACTCACAGATACGCAGTATTTT CASSTLKTSVLTDTQYF